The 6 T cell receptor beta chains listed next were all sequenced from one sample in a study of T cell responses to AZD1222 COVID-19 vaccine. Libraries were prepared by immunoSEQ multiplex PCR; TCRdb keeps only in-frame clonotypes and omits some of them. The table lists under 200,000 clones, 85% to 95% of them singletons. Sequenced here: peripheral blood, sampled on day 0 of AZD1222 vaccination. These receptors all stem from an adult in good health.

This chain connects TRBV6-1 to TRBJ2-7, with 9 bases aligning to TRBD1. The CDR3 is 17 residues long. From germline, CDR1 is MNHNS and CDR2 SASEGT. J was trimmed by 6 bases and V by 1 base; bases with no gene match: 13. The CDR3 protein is CASSEVGGSGQGGEQYF. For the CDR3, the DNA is TGTGCCAGCAGTGAAGTTGGGGGTTCGGGACAGGGAGGCGAGCAGTACTTC.

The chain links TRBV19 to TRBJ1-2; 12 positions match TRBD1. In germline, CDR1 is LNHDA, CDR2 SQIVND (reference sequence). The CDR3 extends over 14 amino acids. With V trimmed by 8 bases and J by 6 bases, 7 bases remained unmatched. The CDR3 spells CASGGQGARDGYTF. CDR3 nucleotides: TGTGCCAGTGGGGGACAGGGGGCTCGAGATGGCTACACCTTC.

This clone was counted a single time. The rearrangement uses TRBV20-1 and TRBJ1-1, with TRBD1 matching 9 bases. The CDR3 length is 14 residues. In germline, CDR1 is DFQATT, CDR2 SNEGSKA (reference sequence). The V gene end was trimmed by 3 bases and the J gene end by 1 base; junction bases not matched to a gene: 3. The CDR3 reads CSASGGQGNTEAFF. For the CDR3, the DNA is TGCAGTGCTAGTGGGGGACAGGGGAACACTGAAGCTTTCTTT.

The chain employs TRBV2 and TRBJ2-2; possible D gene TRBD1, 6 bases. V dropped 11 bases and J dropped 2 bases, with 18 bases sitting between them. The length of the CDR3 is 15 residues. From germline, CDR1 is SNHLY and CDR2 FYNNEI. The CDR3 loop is CAGYVPDRNTGELFF. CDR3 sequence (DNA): TGTGCCGGCTACGTACCGGACAGAAACACCGGGGAGCTGTTTTTT.

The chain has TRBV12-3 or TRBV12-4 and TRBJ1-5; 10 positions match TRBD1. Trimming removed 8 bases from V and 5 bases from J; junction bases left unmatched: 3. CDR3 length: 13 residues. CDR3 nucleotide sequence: TGTGCCAGCGGCGGGACAGGGGATCAGCCCCAGCATTTT. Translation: CASGGTGDQPQHF.

In nucleotides, the CDR3 is TGCGCCAGCGCATCCCCAGGGAACACTGAAGCTTTCTTT. This sequence encodes CASASPGNTEAFF. V and J are TRBV10-2 and TRBJ1-1; D is ambiguous. This CDR3 is 13 amino acids long. Germline CDR1 and CDR2: WSHSY and SAAADI. The ends were cut back, 8 bases at V and 1 base at J, with 11 bases in the middle.